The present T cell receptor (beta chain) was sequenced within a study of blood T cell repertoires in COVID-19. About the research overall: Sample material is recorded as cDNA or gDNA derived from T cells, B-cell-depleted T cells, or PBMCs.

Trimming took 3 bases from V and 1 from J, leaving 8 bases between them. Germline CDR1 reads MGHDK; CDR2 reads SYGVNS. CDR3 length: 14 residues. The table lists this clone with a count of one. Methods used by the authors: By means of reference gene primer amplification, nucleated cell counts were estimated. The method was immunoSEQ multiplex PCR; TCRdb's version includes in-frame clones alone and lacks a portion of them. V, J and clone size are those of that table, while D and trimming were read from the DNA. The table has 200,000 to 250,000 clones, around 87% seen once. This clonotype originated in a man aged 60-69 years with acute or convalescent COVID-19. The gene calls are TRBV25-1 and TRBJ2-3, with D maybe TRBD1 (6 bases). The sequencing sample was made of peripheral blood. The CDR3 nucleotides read TGTGCCAGCAGTGACACAGGGCGCACAGATACGCAGTATTTT. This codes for CASSDTGRTDTQYF.